This T cell receptor (beta chain) comes out of a study of PD-1 blockade in classical Hodgkin lymphoma. Time point specified: cycle 4 day 1 (C4D1), after more than 5 weeks of nivolumab. Each of the patients experienced relapse following autologous stem cell transplantation, and their brentuximab vedotin exposure differed. CD4+ T cells were purified from thawed PBMCs by negative selection. Assay: immunoSEQ multiplex PCR; the TCRdb copy retains only in-frame clones and omits some. This sample has about 32,000 clones, with approximately 90% found just once. CDR3 length: 14 amino acids. Germline V lookup: CDR1 MRHNA, CDR2 SNTAGT. The V and J ends lost 6 bases and 0 bases, in that order; junction bases with no gene match: 2. Study findings and constraints: There remain no defined causes for the repertoire differences, which possibly reflect disease activity or prior therapy. Reports indicated that newly diagnosed patients had lower baseline TCR diversity than healthy donors did.

Comments on this clone: Its specificity is unknown.

The sequence came from a human donor with classical Hodgkin lymphoma. The specimen comprised CD4+ T cells from blood, sampled before the fourth cycle of nivolumab. This rearrangement joins TRBV6-4 to TRBJ2-1, with 7 positions matching TRBD2. The CDR3 DNA reads as TGTGCCAGCAGCGCTAGCGGCTCCTACAATGAGCAGTTCTTC. This gives the protein CASSASGSYNEQFF.